What follows are 30 T cell receptor beta chains derived from one specimen sequenced in a study of T-cell memory formation after mild COVID-19 (dated by TCRdb to the early 2020s). Library preparation was by 5' RACE. Instrument used: Illumina NovaSeq 6000. TCRdb cleaned the public reads at Q25 with fastp, built clones with MiXCR and kept in-frame beta chains. Identical CDR3 protein sequences are pooled into one entry, listed with their most common genes and DNA. Counted in this sample were over 350,000 distinct CDR3 sequences; approximately 15% of them appeared once. The ten largest clones add up to about a fifth of the sample. The source material was PBMCs or a T cell subset sorted from them (not recorded which). These receptors were collected from a man between 18 and 29 years old who had mild COVID-19 (a few samples of this study predate the infection). The sample titles of this study are shuffled in the database, so cell type and time point are left out; the donor was told from shared clones.

This rearrangement joins TRBV4-3 to TRBJ2-4, with TRBD2 matching over 8 bases. Trimming took 6 bases from V and 4 from J; bases not matched to a gene: 17. Germline CDR1 and CDR2: LGHNA and YSLEER. The CDR3 spans 18 residues. The CDR3: CASSYAAGANQGKNIQYF. The DNA of the CDR3 is TGCGCCAGCAGTTATGCAGCGGGGGCGAATCAGGGGAAAAACATTCAGTACTTC.

The chain links TRBV20-1 to TRBJ2-2; D might be TRBD2 (5 bases). Germline V gives CDR1 DFQATT, CDR2 SNEGSKA (reference sequence). CDR3 length: 13 amino acids. The ends were cut back, 5 bases at V and 2 bases at J, with 9 bases in the middle. As DNA, the CDR3 is TGCAGTGCTGGGCCGGGAAACACCGGGGAGCTGTTTTTT. Translated, it gives CSAGPGNTGELFF.

This clonotype has a handful of counts. The chain uses TRBV6-2 or TRBV6-3 and TRBJ2-3; a weak D match, TRBD1 (6 bases). Trimming cost V 6 bases and J 2 bases, with 15 bases left between them. CDR3 length equals 15 residues. The V gene's germline CDR1 is MNHEY and CDR2 SVGEGT. The CDR3 sequence: CASRDQGGSTDTQYF. CDR3 bases: TGTGCCAGCAGGGACCAAGGGGGTTCCACAGATACGCAGTATTTT.

V gene TRBV21-1 combines with J gene TRBJ2-7; TRBD1 is the table's D call, not checked against the DNA. TRBV21-1 is a documented pseudogene. The CDR3 extends over 11 amino acids. CDR3 sequence: CASRDRAQQYV. The CDR3 DNA sequence: TGTGCCAGCAGGGACCGGGCGCAGCAGTACGTC.

The rearrangement uses TRBV29-1 and TRBJ2-4, with D unresolved. Trimming removed 6 bases from V and 1 base from J, with 10 bases in between. The CDR3 covers 13 residues. The germline CDR1 and CDR2 sequences are SQVTM and ANQGSEA. In nucleotides, the CDR3 is TGCAGCGTGGCAGGTTTGGCCAAAAACATTCAGTACTTC. Amino acids: CSVAGLAKNIQYF.

The chain uses TRBV7-9 and TRBJ2-5; the D call may be TRBD1 or TRBD2 (5 bases each). The V and J ends lost 6 bases and 5 bases respectively, with 22 bases between them. This CDR3 is 16 amino acids long. Germline CDR1 SEHNR, CDR2 FQNEAQ (reference sequence). CDR3 sequence: CASRDGGVGAEETQYF. CDR3 DNA: TGTGCCAGCAGAGATGGGGGTGTTGGGGCCGAGGAGACCCAGTACTTC.

The genes are TRBV7-2 and TRBJ2-1, with 9 positions matching TRBD2. The CDR3 sequence is 16 residues long. The V gene end was trimmed by 5 bases and the J gene end by 8 bases; junction bases not matched to a gene: 13. Germline V lookup: CDR1 SGHTA, CDR2 FQGNSA. The CDR3 DNA follows: TGTGCCAGCAGCCTCAACTCCCCCGGGACTAGCTATGAGCAGTTCTTC. Translated: CASSLNSPGTSYEQFF.

In this sample, this clonotype turned up a few times. The chain carries TRBV7-9 and TRBJ2-1; a weak D match, TRBD2 (6 bases). Trimming stripped 8 bases from V and 10 bases from J, with 24 bases between. CDR3 size: 15 residues. The germline CDR1 and CDR2 sequences are SEHNR and FQNEAQ (reference sequence). CDR3 nucleotide sequence: TGTGCCAGCTCCTTTACCCGGCGGGACCTCGGGGAGCAGTTCTTC. It yields the protein CASSFTRRDLGEQFF.

This clonotype was detected only a few times. V usage is TRBV9 and J usage is TRBJ2-5; the D is unclear. V lost 2 bases to trimming and J lost 1 base, with 12 bases between them. Germline V gives CDR1 SGDLS, CDR2 YYNGEE. This CDR3 has 15 residues. The DNA for the CDR3 is TGTGCCAGCAGCGTCTCCCCTAATGGCCAAGAGACCCAGTACTTC. This sequence encodes CASSVSPNGQETQYF.

The chain combines TRBV12-3 or TRBV12-4 with TRBJ2-7; tentative D call: TRBD1 (6 bases). V lost 4 bases and J lost 6, with 10 bases in between. This CDR3 comprises 12 residues. The CDR3, as DNA: TGTGCCAGCAGTTCTACAGGGCTCGAGCAGTACGTC. Translation: CASSSTGLEQYV.

The V gene is TRBV18, the J gene TRBJ1-1, with 8 positions matching TRBD1. This CDR3 spans 18 amino acids. J lost 1 base, V lost 8 bases, and 18 bases had no gene match. Germline values: CDR1 KGHSH, CDR2 LQKENI. In nucleotides, the CDR3 is TGTGCCAGCACCCCTTCACCGGACAGGGTTGAGAAGAACACTGAAGCTTTCTTT. Amino acids: CASTPSPDRVEKNTEAFF.

This clonotype was seen more than once but under ten times. This chain links TRBV7-2 with TRBJ2-5; 8 bases match TRBD2. Germline V gene lookup returns CDR1 SGHTA and CDR2 FQGNSA. The V gene end was trimmed by 0 bases and the J gene end by 4 bases; junction bases not matched to a gene: 1. CDR3 size: 14 residues. In DNA form, the CDR3 reads TGTGCCAGCAGCTTAGCAGCGGGGGCAGAGACCCAGTACTTC. Encoded protein: CASSLAAGAETQYF.

This clonotype has just a few counts. The V and J genes are TRBV4-1 and TRBJ1-5; TRBD1 might be the D (6 bases). Germline CDR1 is MGHRA and CDR2 is YSYEKL. V gave up 0 bases and J gave up 3 bases, with 9 bases separating them. The CDR3 contains 15 residues. CDR3 residues: CASSQETGNNQPQHF. In DNA, the CDR3 is TGCGCCAGCAGCCAAGAGACAGGCAACAATCAGCCCCAGCATTTT.

This chain links TRBV24-1 with TRBJ2-1, with 9 positions matching TRBD1. CDR3 length: 16 amino acids. V trimming: 3 bases; J trimming: 4 bases; junction bases outside the gene matches: 6. The germline CDR1 and CDR2 sequences are KGHDR and SFDVKD. CDR3 loop: CATSDADRGDYNEQFF. As DNA, the CDR3 is TGTGCCACCAGTGATGCTGACAGGGGGGATTACAATGAGCAGTTCTTC.

This clonotype was counted a few times. The chain joins TRBV5-1 to TRBJ2-1; a weak D match, TRBD1 (6 bases). Germline V lookup: CDR1 SGHRS, CDR2 YFSETQ. There are 16 residues in the CDR3. V shed 0 bases and J shed 0 bases, with 10 bases lying between them. CDR3 DNA sequence: TGCGCCAGCAGCTTGGCGGAGACAGGCTCCTACAATGAGCAGTTCTTC. Encoded protein: CASSLAETGSYNEQFF.

The V call is TRBV6-5, the J call TRBJ2-2; D gene uncertain. V was shortened by 7 bases and J by 0 bases, with 3 bases between the two germline ends. The CDR3 sequence is 12 residues long. The germline gives CDR1 MNHEY, CDR2 SVGAGI. As DNA, the CDR3 is TGTGCCAGCACCGCGAACACCGGGGAGCTGTTTTTT. Encoded protein: CASTANTGELFF.

V usage is TRBV12-3 or TRBV12-4 and J usage is TRBJ1-1; 9 bases align to TRBD1. The CDR3 has 13 amino acids. Trimming removed 6 bases from V and 4 bases from J; junction bases left unmatched: 3. The CDR3 is CASRGQGFTEAFF. CDR3 DNA sequence: TGTGCCAGCAGGGGACAGGGTTTCACTGAAGCTTTCTTT.

This clonotype occurred a few times. The chain couples TRBV7-9 to TRBJ1-1, with 7 bases lining up with TRBD1. The V gene's germline CDR1 is SEHNR and CDR2 FQNEAQ (reference sequence). Trimming at V came to 5 bases and at J to 4 bases, leaving 7 bases not matched to a gene. The CDR3 is made up of 14 amino acids. This chain's CDR3 is CASSPTKGATEAFF. The CDR3 nucleotides read TGTGCCAGCAGCCCGACTAAGGGGGCCACTGAAGCTTTCTTT.

This clonotype was seen a few times. V and J are TRBV7-9 and TRBJ2-5; 9 bases fit TRBD2. With V trimmed by 5 bases and J by 4 bases, 5 bases remained unmatched. The CDR3 is 14 residues long. Looked up from germline, CDR1 is SEHNR and CDR2 is FQNEAQ (reference sequence). In DNA, the CDR3 is TGTGCCAGCAGCGTCAATAGCGGGGGAGAGACCCAGTACTTC. It encodes CASSVNSGGETQYF.

The rearrangement uses TRBV20-1 and TRBJ1-6, with D possibly TRBD1 on 5 matching bases. This CDR3 has 16 amino acids. Trimming took off 6 bases at V and 11 bases at J, with 26 bases between the two ends. Germline V gene sequence: CDR1 DFQATT, CDR2 SNEGSKA (reference sequence). CDR3 in amino acids: CSAYAQSGAERAPLHF. As DNA, the CDR3 is TGCAGTGCATACGCCCAGAGTGGGGCCGAGAGGGCACCCCTCCACTTT.

The gene calls are TRBV7-8 and TRBJ2-3; no reliable D call. Trimming removed 3 bases at V and 0 bases at J, with 10 bases between. This CDR3 spans 15 amino acids. Germline CDR1 reads SGHVS; CDR2 reads FQNEAQ. Here the CDR3 reads CASSLQQWSTDTQYF. The CDR3 nucleotides read TGTGCCAGCAGCTTGCAACAGTGGAGCACAGATACGCAGTATTTT.

V is TRBV2 and J is TRBJ2-5; 14 nucleotides line up with TRBD2. V gave up 11 bases and J gave up 7 bases; unmatched junction bases: 6. CDR3 length equals 13 residues. Germline V CDR1 and CDR2: SNHLY, FYNNEI. CDR3 region: CAGGLAGGGTQYF. The CDR3 DNA sequence: TGTGCCGGTGGACTAGCGGGGGGAGGGACCCAGTACTTC. Full variable domain (outside the CDR3, taken from reference TRBV2 and TRBJ2-5): EPEVTQTPSHQVTQMGQEVILRCVPISNHLYFYWYRQILGQKVEFLVSFYNNEISEKSEIFDDQFSVERPDGSNFTLKIRSTKLEDSAMYFCAGGLAGGGTQYFGPGTRLLVL.

The chain is built from TRBV7-2 and TRBJ2-5, with 9 bases aligning to TRBD1. J gave up 5 bases and V 5 bases, and 9 bases lay outside the gene matches. Germline V CDR1 and CDR2: SGHTA, FQGNSA. CDR3 size: 15 residues. This CDR3 is CASSIRTGVRETQYF. As DNA, the CDR3 is TGTGCCAGCAGCATAAGGACAGGGGTGAGGGAGACCCAGTACTTC.

This clonotype was counted ten times or more. The V and J genes are TRBV2 and TRBJ2-5; no definite D call. Germline-derived CDR1 and CDR2 are SNHLY and FYNNEI. Trimming removed 1 base from V and 5 bases from J, with 2 bases in between. The length of the CDR3 is 11 residues. CDR3 nucleotide sequence: TGTGCCAGCAGTGAAGAGGAGACCCAGTACTTC. Translation gives CASSEEETQYF.

The rearrangement links TRBV7-2 to TRBJ2-1; 9 nucleotides match TRBD1. CDR3 length equals 14 residues. Germline V gives CDR1 SGHTA, CDR2 FQGNSA. V shed 8 bases, J shed 7 bases, and the junction held 9 bases outside the gene matches. This CDR3 reads CASSQGARRNEQFF. For the CDR3, the DNA is TGTGCCAGCTCACAGGGGGCGAGGAGAAATGAGCAGTTCTTC.

The chain combines TRBV10-2 with TRBJ1-1, with 8 nucleotides matching TRBD1. Germline trimming cut 3 bases from V and 9 bases from J; bases unmatched to any gene: 3. The CDR3 contains 12 residues. The V gene's germline CDR1 is WSHSY and CDR2 SAAADI. This CDR3 is CASSDRGPKAFF. CDR3 DNA: TGCGCCAGCAGTGACAGGGGGCCTAAAGCTTTCTTT.

The V gene is TRBV6-5, the J gene TRBJ2-3; maybe TRBD1 (7 bases). The length of the CDR3 is 15 residues. V lost 2 bases to trimming and J lost 0 bases, with 9 bases between them. Per germline, CDR1 MNHEY and CDR2 SVGAGI. This chain's CDR3 is CASSYGGGSTDTQYF. The CDR3 region has the DNA TGTGCCAGCAGTTACGGAGGGGGCAGCACAGATACGCAGTATTTT.

A few counts support this clonotype. The genes are TRBV7-6 and TRBJ2-3; 7 bases are a match to TRBD2. With 5 bases clipped from V and 8 bases from J, the junction kept 16 bases outside the gene matches. The CDR3 runs to 16 residues. Per germline, CDR1 SGHVS and CDR2 FNYEAQ. Here the CDR3 reads CASSPGLGAWGGTQYF. The CDR3 coding sequence is TGTGCCAGCAGCCCTGGACTTGGAGCTTGGGGGGGTACGCAGTATTTT.

This chain connects TRBV7-3 to TRBJ1-2, with 7 bases aligning to TRBD1. The CDR3 runs 14 residues. V was pared by 5 bases and J by 8 bases, with 11 bases of the junction left unmatched. Germline V gene lookup returns CDR1 SGHTA and CDR2 FQGTGA. CDR3 residues: CASSPTGVQRGYTF. The CDR3 DNA sequence: TGTGCCAGCAGCCCAACAGGGGTACAGAGGGGCTACACCTTC.

The V gene is TRBV30, the J gene TRBJ1-5; D unclear. Germline assignment: CDR1 GTSNPN and CDR2 SVGIG (reference sequence). V dropped 2 bases and J dropped 2 bases, with 7 bases sitting between them. The CDR3 is made up of 13 amino acids. DNA of the CDR3: TGTGCCTGGAGTCTCGAGGGCAATCAGCCCCAGCATTTT. Encoded protein: CAWSLEGNQPQHF.